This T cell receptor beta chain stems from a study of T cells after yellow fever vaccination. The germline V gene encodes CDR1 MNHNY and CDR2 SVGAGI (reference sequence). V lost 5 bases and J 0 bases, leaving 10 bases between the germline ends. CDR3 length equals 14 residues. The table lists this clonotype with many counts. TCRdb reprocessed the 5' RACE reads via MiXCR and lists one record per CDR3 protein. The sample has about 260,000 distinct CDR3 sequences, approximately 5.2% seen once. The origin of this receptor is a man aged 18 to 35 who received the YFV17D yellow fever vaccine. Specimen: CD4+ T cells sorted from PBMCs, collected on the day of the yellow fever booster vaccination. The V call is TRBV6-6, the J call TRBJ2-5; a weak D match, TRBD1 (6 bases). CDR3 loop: CASSPGTYQETQYF. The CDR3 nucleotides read TGTGCCAGCAGTCCCGGGACATACCAAGAGACCCAGTACTTC.